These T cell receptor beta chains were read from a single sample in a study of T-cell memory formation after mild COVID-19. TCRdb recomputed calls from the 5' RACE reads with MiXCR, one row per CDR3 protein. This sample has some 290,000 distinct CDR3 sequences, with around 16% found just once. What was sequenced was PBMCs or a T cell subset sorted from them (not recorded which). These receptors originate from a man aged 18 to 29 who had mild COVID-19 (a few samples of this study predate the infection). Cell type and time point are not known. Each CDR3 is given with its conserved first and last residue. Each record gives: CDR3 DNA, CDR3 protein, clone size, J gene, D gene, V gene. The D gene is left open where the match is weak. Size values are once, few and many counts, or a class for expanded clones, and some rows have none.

cdr3_nt: TGCGCCAGCAGGAATATGGGCTCCTATAATTCACCCCTCCACTTT; cdr3_aa: CASRNMGSYNSPLHF; clone_size: -; j_call: TRBJ1-6; d_call: -; v_call: TRBV5-1
cdr3_nt: TGTGCCAGCAGCTCTACCGGACAGGGACCTACCGGGGAGCTGTTTTTT; cdr3_aa: CASSSTGQGPTGELFF; clone_size: -; j_call: TRBJ2-2; d_call: TRBD1; v_call: TRBV25-1
cdr3_nt: TGTGCCAGCAGTGACGGACAGGGGGCCACAGATACGCAGTATTTT; cdr3_aa: CASSDGQGATDTQYF; clone_size: -; j_call: TRBJ2-3; d_call: TRBD1; v_call: TRBV25-1
cdr3_nt: TGTGCCACCAGCAGCATAGACGGGGGGCGCAAGGCCGGGGAGATGTTTTTT; cdr3_aa: CATSSIDGGRKAGEMFF; clone_size: -; j_call: TRBJ2-2; d_call: -; v_call: TRBV15
cdr3_nt: TGCGCCAGCAGCTTGACAGACCGTGAGCAGTTCTTC; cdr3_aa: CASSLTDREQFF; clone_size: few; j_call: TRBJ2-1; d_call: -; v_call: TRBV5-1
cdr3_nt: TGCAGTGCCCCCAGGGGGGTCCTTGATGGCTACACCTTC; cdr3_aa: CSAPRGVLDGYTF; clone_size: -; j_call: TRBJ1-2; d_call: TRBD1; v_call: TRBV20-1
cdr3_nt: TGTGCCAGCAGTTTCGGGGGCAGTCGGTACGAGCAGTACTTC; cdr3_aa: CASSFGGSRYEQYF; clone_size: few; j_call: TRBJ2-7; d_call: -; v_call: TRBV12-3/TRBV12-4
cdr3_nt: TGCGCCAGCAGCTCGGGACAGGGGCCTTTCTACGAGCAGTACTTC; cdr3_aa: CASSSGQGPFYEQYF; clone_size: few; j_call: TRBJ2-7; d_call: TRBD1; v_call: TRBV5-1
cdr3_nt: TGTGCCAGCAGTTTAGGAGGTGGGGGTACCCGCTCCTACGAGCAGTACTTC; cdr3_aa: CASSLGGGGTRSYEQYF; clone_size: few; j_call: TRBJ2-7; d_call: -; v_call: TRBV12-3/TRBV12-4
cdr3_nt: TGTGCCAGCAGTTACCCTCGCCAGCCAAGCGGGGGGCACACAGATACGCAGTATTTT; cdr3_aa: CASSYPRQPSGGHTDTQYF; clone_size: few; j_call: TRBJ2-3; d_call: TRBD2; v_call: TRBV6-6
cdr3_nt: TGCAGCTACGCGGCCTCTAGCGGGTACAATGAGCAGTTCTTC; cdr3_aa: CSYAASSGYNEQFF; clone_size: few; j_call: TRBJ2-1; d_call: TRBD2; v_call: TRBV29-1
cdr3_nt: TGCGCCAGCAGCCCCTACCCCAGGGGGGGGGATAATGAGCAGTTCTTC; cdr3_aa: CASSPYPRGGDNEQFF; clone_size: few; j_call: TRBJ2-1; d_call: -; v_call: TRBV4-1
cdr3_nt: TGTGCCAGCAGTGGGGCGCAGGACACCGGGGAGCTGTTTTTT; cdr3_aa: CASSGAQDTGELFF; clone_size: few; j_call: TRBJ2-2; d_call: -; v_call: TRBV2
cdr3_nt: TGTGCCAGCAGCCCACCGGGGGTCCAAGAGACCCAGTACTTC; cdr3_aa: CASSPPGVQETQYF; clone_size: few; j_call: TRBJ2-5; d_call: -; v_call: TRBV11-2
cdr3_nt: TGCAGTGCTAGTACACTAGCTGGCCACGAGCAGTACTTC; cdr3_aa: CSASTLAGHEQYF; clone_size: many; j_call: TRBJ2-7; d_call: -; v_call: TRBV20-1